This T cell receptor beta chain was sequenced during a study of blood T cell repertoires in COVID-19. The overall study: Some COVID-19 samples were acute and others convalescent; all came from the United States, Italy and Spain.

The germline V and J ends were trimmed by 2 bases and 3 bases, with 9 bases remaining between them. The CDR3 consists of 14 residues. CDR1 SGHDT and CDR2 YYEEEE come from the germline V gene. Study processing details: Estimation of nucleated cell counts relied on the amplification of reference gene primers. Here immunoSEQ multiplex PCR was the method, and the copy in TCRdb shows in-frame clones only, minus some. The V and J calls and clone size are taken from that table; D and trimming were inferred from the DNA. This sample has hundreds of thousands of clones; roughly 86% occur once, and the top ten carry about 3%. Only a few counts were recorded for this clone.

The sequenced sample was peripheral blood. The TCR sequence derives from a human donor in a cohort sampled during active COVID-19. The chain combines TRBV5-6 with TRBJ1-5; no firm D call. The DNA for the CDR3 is TGTGCCAGCAGCTTTAGAGGCCACAATCAGCCCCAGCATTTT. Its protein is CASSFRGHNQPQHF.